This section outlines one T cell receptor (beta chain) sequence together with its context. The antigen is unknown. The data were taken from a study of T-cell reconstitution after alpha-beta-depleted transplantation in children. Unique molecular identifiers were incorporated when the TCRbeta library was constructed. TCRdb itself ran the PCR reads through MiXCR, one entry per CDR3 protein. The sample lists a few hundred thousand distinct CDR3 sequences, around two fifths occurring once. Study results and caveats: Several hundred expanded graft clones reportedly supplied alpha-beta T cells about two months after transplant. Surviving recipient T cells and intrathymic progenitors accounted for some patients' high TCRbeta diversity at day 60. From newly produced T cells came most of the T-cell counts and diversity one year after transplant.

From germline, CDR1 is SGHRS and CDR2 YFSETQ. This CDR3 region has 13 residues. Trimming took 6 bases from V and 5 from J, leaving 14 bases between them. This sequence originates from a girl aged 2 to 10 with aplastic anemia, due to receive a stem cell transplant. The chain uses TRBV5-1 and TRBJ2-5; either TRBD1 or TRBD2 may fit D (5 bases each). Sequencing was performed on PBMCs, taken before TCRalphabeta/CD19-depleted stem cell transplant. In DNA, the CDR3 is TGCGCCAGCATGGCCAGGGAGTCGGAGACCCAGTACTTC. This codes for CASMARESETQYF.